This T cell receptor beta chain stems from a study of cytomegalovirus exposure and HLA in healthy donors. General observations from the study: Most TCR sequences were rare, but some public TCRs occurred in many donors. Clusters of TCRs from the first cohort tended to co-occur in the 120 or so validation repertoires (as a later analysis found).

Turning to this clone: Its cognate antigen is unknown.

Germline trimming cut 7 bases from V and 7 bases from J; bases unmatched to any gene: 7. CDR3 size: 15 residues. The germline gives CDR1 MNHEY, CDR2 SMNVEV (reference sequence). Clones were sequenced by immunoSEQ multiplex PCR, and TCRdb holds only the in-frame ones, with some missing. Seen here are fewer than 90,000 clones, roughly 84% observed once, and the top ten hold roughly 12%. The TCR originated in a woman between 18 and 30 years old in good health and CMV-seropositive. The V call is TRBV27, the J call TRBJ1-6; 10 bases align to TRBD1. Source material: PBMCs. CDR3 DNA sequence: TGTGCCAGCACTTCAACGGGACAGGGGAATTCACCCCTCCACTTT. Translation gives CASTSTGQGNSPLHF.